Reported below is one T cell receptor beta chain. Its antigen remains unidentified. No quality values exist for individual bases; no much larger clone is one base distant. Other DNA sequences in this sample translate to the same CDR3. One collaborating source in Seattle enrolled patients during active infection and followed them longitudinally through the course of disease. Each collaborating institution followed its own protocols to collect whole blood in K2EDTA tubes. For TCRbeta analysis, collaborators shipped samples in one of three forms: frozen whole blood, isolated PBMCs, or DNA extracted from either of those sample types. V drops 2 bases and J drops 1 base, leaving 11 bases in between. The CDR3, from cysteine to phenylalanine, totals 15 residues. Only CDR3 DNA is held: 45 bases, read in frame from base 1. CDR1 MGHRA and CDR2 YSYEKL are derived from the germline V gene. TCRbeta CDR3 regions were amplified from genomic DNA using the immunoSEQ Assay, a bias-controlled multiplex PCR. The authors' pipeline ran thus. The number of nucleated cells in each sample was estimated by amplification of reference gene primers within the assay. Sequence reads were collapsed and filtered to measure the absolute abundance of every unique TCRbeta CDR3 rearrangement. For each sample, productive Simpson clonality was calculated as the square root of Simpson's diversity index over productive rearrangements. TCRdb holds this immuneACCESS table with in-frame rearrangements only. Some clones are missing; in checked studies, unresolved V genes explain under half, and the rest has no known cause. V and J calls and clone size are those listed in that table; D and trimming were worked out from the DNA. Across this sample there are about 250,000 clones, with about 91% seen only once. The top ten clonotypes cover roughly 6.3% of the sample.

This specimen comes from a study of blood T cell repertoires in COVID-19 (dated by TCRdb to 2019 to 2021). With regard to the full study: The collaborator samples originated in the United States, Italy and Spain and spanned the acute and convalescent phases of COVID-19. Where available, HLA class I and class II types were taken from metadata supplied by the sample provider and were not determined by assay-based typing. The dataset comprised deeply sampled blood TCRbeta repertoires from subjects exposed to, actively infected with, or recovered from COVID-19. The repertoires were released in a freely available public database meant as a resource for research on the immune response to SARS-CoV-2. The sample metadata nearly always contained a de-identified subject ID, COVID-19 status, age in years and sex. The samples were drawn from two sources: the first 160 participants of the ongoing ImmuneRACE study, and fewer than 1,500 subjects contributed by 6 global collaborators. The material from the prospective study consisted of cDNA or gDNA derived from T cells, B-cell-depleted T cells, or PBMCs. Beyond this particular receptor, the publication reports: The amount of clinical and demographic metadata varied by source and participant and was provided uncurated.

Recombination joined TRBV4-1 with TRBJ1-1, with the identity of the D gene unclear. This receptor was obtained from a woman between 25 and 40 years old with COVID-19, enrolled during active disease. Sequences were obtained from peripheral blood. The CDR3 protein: CASSQPLRGNTEAFF. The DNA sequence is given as TGCGCCAGCAGCCAACCTCTTAGAGGGAACACTGAAGCTTTCTTT.